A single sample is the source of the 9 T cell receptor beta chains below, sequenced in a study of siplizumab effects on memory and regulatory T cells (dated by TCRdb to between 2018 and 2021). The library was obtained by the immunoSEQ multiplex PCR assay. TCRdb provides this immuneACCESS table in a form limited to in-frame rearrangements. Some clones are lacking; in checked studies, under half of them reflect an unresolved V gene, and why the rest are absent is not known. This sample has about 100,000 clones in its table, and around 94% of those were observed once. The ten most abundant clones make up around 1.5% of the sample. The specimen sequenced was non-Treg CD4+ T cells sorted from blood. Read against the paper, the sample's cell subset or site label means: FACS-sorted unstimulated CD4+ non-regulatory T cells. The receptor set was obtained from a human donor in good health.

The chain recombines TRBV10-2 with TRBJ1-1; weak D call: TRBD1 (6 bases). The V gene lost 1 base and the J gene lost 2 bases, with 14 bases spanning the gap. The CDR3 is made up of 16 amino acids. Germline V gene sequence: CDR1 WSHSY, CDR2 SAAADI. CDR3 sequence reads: CASSEWGAGINTEAFF. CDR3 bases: TGCGCCAGCAGTGAGTGGGGGGCTGGAATAAACACTGAAGCTTTCTTT.

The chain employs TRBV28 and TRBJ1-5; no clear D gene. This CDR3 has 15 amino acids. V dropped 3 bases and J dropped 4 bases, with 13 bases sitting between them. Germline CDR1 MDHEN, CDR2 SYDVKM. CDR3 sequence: CASSFPLGANQPQHF. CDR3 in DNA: TGTGCCAGCAGTTTTCCCCTAGGAGCAAATCAGCCCCAGCATTTT.

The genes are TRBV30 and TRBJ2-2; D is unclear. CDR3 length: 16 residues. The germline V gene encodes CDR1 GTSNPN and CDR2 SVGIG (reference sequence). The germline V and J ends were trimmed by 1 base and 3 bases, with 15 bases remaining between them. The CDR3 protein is CAWSAPQWAYTGELFF. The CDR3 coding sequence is TGTGCCTGGAGTGCACCCCAATGGGCCTACACCGGGGAGCTGTTTTTT.

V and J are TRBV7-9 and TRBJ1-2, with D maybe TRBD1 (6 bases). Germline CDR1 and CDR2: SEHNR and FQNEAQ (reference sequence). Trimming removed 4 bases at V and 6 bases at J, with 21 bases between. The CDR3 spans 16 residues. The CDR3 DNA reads TGTGCCAGCAGCTCTAGGACCCGACAGGCATCCGATGGCTACACCTTC. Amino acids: CASSSRTRQASDGYTF.

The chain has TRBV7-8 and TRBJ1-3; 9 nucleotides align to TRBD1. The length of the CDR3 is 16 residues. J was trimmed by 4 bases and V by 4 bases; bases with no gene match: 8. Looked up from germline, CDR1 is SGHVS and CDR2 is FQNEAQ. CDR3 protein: CASSSGAGTGGNTIYF. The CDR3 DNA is TGTGCCAGCAGCTCAGGAGCGGGGACAGGGGGAAACACCATATATTTT.

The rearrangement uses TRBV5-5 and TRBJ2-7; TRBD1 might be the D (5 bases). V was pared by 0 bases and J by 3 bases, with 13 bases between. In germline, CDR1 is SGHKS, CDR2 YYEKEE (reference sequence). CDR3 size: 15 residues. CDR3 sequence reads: CASSLDFRVLYEQYF. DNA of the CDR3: TGTGCCAGCAGCTTGGATTTCAGGGTTCTCTACGAGCAGTACTTC.

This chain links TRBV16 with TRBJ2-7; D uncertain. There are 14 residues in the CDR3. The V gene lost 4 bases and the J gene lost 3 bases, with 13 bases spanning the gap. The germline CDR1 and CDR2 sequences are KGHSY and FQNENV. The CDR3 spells CASSPRAPLYEQYF. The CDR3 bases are TGTGCCAGCAGCCCGCGAGCTCCCCTCTACGAGCAGTACTTC.

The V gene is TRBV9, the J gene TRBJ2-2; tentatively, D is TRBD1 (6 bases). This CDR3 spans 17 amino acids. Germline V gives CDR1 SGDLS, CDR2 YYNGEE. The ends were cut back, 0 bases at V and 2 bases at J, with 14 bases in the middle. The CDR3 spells CASSVVGWGHNTGELFF. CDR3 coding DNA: TGTGCCAGCAGCGTAGTAGGGTGGGGACATAACACCGGGGAGCTGTTTTTT.

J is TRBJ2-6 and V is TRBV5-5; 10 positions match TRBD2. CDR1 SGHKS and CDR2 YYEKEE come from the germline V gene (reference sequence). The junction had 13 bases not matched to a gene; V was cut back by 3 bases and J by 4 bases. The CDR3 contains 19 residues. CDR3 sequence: CASSWRAGGVSRGANVLTF. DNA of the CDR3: TGTGCCAGCAGCTGGAGAGCGGGAGGGGTCTCGCGCGGGGCCAACGTCCTGACTTTC.